The 8 T cell receptor beta chains below were found in one sample sequenced in a study of blood T cell repertoires in COVID-19. The table came from immunoSEQ multiplex PCR; TCRdb's copy has only in-frame clones and leaves some out. The sample yields roughly 300,000 clones, 70% to 90% seen once. The source material was peripheral blood. The source of these receptors is a man aged 18 to 30 who had recovered from COVID-19.

This sequence joins TRBV27 and TRBJ2-1, with 15 bases aligning to TRBD2. Unmatched junction bases numbered 12, after V lost 5 bases and J lost 7 bases. The germline V gene encodes CDR1 MNHEY and CDR2 SMNVEV (reference sequence). The CDR3 runs to 18 residues. CDR3 in amino acids: CASSPRTSGRVSQNEQFF. Here the CDR3 DNA reads TGTGCCAGCAGTCCTCGGACTAGCGGGAGGGTGTCTCAGAATGAGCAGTTCTTC.

This chain connects TRBV4-1 to TRBJ1-1, with a tentative D call TRBD1 (5 bases). This CDR3 has 16 amino acids. Germline V gives CDR1 MGHRA, CDR2 YSYEKL. V lost 1 base and J 1 base, leaving 13 bases between the germline ends. The CDR3 DNA reads as TGCGCCAGCAGCCAAGCGGTGGGGCAGGAGAACACTGAAGCTTTCTTT. Encoded protein: CASSQAVGQENTEAFF.

This chain connects TRBV19 to TRBJ1-2; D possibly corresponds to TRBD1 (5 bases). The CDR3 is 15 amino acids. The germline V gene encodes CDR1 LNHDA and CDR2 SQIVND (reference sequence). Trimming shortened V by 4 bases and J by 5 bases, and 17 bases separated the two germline ends. This CDR3 reads CASSRDGGTVYGYTF. The CDR3 region has the DNA TGTGCCAGTAGTAGAGACGGCGGGACCGTTTATGGCTACACCTTC.

J is TRBJ2-2 and V is TRBV9, with D possibly matching TRBD1 (6 bases). The CDR3 runs 14 residues. Trimming took off 4 bases at V and 3 bases at J, with 10 bases between the two ends. From germline, CDR1 is SGDLS and CDR2 YYNGEE. The CDR3 sequence: CASSLTGYTGELFF. The CDR3 DNA sequence: TGTGCCAGCAGCCTCACAGGGTACACCGGGGAGCTGTTTTTT.

The chain recombines TRBV27 with TRBJ2-3; a possible D gene is TRBD1 (5 bases). Germline V lookup: CDR1 MNHEY, CDR2 SMNVEV (reference sequence). This CDR3 is 15 amino acids long. V lost 3 bases to trimming and J lost 0 bases, with 10 bases between them. This chain's CDR3 is CASSLDISSTDTQYF. The DNA of the CDR3 is TGTGCCAGCAGTTTGGACATCTCTAGCACAGATACGCAGTATTTT.

This chain links TRBV18 with TRBJ1-4; tentatively, D is TRBD1 (5 bases). The CDR3 runs to 14 residues. V lost 2 bases and J lost 6, with 10 bases in between. Germline lookup yields CDR1 KGHSH and CDR2 LQKENI. CDR3 bases: TGTGCCAGCTCACCAGGACCGGGGGATGAAAAACTGTTTTTT. Its protein is CASSPGPGDEKLFF.

This clone appeared a single time. The chain combines TRBV4-1 with TRBJ2-3; TRBD2 matches 10 bases. Unmatched junction bases numbered 12, after V lost 10 bases and J lost 2 bases. This CDR3 contains 16 residues. Looked up from germline, CDR1 is MGHRA and CDR2 is YSYEKL. CDR3 DNA sequence: TGCGCCACTCGTACGGGCCTAGCGGGGGTCACAGATACGCAGTATTTT. Protein: CATRTGLAGVTDTQYF.

The rearrangement uses TRBV6-6 and TRBJ2-7; 14 bases map to TRBD2. CDR1 is MNHNY and CDR2 is SVGAGI in the germline V gene (reference sequence). This CDR3 is built from 18 residues. The V and J ends lost 5 bases and 4 bases, in that order; junction bases with no gene match: 13. CDR3 region: CASSRLAGGSSVIYEQYF. Written as DNA, the CDR3 is TGTGCCAGCAGTCGACTAGCGGGAGGGTCCTCGGTGATTTACGAGCAGTACTTC.